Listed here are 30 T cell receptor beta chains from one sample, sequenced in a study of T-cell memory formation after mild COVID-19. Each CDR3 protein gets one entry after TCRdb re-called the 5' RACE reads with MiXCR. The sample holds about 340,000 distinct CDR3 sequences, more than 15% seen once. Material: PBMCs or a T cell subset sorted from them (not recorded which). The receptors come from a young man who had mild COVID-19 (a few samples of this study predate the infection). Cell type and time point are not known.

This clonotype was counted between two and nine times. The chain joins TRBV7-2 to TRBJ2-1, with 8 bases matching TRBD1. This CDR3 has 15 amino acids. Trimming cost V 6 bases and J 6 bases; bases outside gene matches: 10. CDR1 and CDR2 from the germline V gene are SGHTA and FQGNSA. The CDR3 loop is CASSAQTTGVNEQFF. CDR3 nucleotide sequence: TGTGCCAGCAGTGCCCAGACGACAGGGGTCAATGAGCAGTTCTTC.

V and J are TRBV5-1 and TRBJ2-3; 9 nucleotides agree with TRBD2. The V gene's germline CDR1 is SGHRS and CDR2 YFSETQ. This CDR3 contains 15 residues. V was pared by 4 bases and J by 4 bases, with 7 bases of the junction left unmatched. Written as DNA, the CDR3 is TGCGCCAGCAGCCTTACTAGCGGGCTACCAGATACGCAGTATTTT. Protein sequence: CASSLTSGLPDTQYF.

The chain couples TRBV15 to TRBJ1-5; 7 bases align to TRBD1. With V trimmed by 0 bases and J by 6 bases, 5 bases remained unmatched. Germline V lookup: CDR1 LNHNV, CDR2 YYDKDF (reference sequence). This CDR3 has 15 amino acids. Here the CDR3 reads CATSRDRGRGQPQHF. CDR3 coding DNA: TGTGCCACCAGCAGAGATAGGGGGCGAGGTCAGCCCCAGCATTTT.

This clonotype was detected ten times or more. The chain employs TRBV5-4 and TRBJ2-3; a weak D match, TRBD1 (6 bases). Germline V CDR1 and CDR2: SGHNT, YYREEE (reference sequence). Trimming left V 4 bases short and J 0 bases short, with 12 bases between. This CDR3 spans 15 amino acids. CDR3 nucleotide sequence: TGTGCCAGCAGCCGGGACACAACTAGCACAGATACGCAGTATTTT. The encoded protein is CASSRDTTSTDTQYF. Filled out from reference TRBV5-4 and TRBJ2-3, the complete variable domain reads ETGVTQSPTHLIKTRGQQVTLRCSSQSGHNTVSWYQQALGQGPQFIFQYYREEENGRGNFPPRFSGLQFPNYSSELNVNALELDDSALYLCASSRDTTSTDTQYFGPGTRLTVL.

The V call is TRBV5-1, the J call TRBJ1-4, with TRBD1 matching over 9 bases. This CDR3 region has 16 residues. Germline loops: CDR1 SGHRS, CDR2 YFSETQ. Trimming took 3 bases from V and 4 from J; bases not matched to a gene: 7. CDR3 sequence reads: CASSYRQGVNNEKLFF. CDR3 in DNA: TGCGCCAGCAGCTACCGACAGGGGGTTAATAATGAAAAACTGTTTTTT. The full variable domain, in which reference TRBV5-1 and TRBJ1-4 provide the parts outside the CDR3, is KAGVTQTPRYLIKTRGQQVTLSCSPISGHRSVSWYQQTPGQGLQFLFEYFSETQRNKGNFPGRFSGRQFSNSRSEMNVSTLELGDSALYLCASSYRQGVNNEKLFFGSGTQLSVL.

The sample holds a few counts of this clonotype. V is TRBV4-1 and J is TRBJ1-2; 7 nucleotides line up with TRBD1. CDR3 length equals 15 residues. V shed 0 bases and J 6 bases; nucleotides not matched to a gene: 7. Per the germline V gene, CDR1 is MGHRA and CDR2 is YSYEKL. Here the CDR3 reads CASSQDPGGVDGYTF. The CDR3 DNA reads TGCGCCAGCAGCCAAGATCCAGGGGGGGTCGATGGCTACACCTTC.

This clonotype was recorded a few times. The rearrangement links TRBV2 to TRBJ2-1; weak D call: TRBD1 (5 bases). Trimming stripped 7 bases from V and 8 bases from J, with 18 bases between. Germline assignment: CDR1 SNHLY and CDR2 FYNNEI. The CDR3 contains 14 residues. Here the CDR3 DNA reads TGTGCCAGCACGGCAGGGCCCATAAGGGATGAGCAGTTCTTC. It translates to CASTAGPIRDEQFF.

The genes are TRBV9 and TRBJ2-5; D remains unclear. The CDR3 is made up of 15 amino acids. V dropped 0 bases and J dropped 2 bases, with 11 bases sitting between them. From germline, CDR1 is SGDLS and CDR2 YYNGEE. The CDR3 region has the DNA TGTGCCAGCAGCGTAGCGGCGGTGGATCAAGAGACCCAGTACTTC. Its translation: CASSVAAVDQETQYF.

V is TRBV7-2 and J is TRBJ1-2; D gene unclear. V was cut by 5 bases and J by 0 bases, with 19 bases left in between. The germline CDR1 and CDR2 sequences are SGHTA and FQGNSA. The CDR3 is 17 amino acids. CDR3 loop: CASSPASLYSPNYGYTF. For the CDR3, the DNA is TGTGCCAGCAGCCCCGCCAGTCTATACAGCCCTAACTATGGCTACACCTTC.

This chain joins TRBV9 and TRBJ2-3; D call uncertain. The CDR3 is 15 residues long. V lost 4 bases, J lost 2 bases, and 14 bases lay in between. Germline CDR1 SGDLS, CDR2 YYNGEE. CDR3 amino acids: CASSHVEAVTDTQYF. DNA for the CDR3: TGTGCCAGCAGCCACGTCGAGGCAGTCACAGATACGCAGTATTTT.

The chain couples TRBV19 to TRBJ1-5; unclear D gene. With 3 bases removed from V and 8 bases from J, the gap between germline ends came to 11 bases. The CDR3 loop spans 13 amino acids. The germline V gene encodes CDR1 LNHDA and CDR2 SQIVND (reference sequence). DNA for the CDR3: TGTGCCAGTAGTATTCGTCATGGAGAGCCCCAGCATTTT. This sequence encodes CASSIRHGEPQHF.

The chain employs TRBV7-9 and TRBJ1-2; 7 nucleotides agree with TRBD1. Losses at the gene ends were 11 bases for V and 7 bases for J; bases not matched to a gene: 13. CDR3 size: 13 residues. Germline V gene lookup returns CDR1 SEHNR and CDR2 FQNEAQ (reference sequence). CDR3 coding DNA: TGTGCCTCTCTGGACAGGTTCCACCGTGGCTACACCTTC. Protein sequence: CASLDRFHRGYTF.

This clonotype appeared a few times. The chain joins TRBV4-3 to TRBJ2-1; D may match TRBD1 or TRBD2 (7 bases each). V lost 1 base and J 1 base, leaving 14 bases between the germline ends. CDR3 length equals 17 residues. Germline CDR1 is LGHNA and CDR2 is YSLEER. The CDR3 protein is CASSQVPRGGSYNEQFF. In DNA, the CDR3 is TGCGCCAGCAGCCAAGTCCCCAGGGGGGGGTCCTACAATGAGCAGTTCTTC.

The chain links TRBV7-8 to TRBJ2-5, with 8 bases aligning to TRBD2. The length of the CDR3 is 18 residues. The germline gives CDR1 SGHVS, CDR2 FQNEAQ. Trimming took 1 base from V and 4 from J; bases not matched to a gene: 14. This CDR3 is CASSLGTSWYNLGETQYF. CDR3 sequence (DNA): TGTGCCAGCAGCTTAGGGACTAGCTGGTATAATTTGGGAGAGACCCAGTACTTC.

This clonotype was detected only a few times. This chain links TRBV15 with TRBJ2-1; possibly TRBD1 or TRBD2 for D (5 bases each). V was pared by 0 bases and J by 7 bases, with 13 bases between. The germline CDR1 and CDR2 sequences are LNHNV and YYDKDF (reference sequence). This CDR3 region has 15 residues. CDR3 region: CATSREPGRVNEQFF. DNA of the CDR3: TGTGCCACCAGCAGAGAACCGGGGCGGGTGAATGAGCAGTTCTTC.

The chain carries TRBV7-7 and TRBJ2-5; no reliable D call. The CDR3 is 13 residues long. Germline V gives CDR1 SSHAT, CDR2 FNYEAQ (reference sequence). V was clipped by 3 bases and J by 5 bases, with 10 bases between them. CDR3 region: CASSLTTTETQYF. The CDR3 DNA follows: TGTGCCAGCAGCTTGACCACAACGGAGACCCAGTACTTC.

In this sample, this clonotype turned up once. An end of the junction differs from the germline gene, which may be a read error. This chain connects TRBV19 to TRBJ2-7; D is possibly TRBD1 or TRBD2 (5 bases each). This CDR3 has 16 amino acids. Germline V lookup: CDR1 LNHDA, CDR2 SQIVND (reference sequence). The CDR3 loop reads CDSSMATGTGIYEQYF. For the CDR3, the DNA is TGTGACAGTAGTATGGCCACCGGGACCGGGATATACGAGCAGTACTTC.

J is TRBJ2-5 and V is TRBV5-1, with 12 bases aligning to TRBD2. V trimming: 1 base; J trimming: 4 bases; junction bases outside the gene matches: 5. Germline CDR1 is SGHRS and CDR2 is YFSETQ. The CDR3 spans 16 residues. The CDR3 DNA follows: TGCGCCAGCAGCTTGTCTAGCGGGGGGGCCCGAGAGACCCAGTACTTC. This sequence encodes CASSLSSGGARETQYF.

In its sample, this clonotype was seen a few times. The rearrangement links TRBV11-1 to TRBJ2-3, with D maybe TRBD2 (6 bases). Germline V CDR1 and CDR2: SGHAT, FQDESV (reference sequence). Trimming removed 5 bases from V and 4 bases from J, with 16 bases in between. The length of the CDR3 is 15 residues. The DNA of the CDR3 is TGTGCCAGCAGCCGTCTCGATTGGGGGGCAGATACGCAGTATTTT. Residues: CASSRLDWGADTQYF.

CDR3 sequence: CASRRGLLTDTQYF. DNA for the CDR3: TGTGCCAGCAGGCGCGGGCTGCTCACAGATACGCAGTATTTT. This chain joins TRBV2 and TRBJ2-3, with a tentative D call TRBD2 (5 bases). The CDR3 is made up of 14 amino acids. Germline CDR1 SNHLY, CDR2 FYNNEI. V lost 6 bases and J 2 bases, leaving 12 bases between the germline ends.

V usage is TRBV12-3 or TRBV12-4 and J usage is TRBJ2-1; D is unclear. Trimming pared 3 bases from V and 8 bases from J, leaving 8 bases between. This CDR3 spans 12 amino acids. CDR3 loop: CASSFRRDEQFF. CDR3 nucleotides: TGTGCCAGCAGTTTTCGCCGGGATGAGCAGTTCTTC.

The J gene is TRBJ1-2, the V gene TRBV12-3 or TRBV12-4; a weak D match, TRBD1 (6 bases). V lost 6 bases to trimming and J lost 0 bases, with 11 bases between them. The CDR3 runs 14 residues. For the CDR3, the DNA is TGTGCCAGCAGCAACAGGGACCCTAACTATGGCTACACCTTC. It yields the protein CASSNRDPNYGYTF.

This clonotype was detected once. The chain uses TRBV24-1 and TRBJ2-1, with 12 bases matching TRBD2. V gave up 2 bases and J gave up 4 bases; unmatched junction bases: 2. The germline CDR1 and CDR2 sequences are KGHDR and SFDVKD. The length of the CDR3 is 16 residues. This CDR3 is CATSDSSGGVYNEQFF. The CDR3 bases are TGTGCCACCAGTGATTCTAGCGGGGGGGTTTACAATGAGCAGTTCTTC.

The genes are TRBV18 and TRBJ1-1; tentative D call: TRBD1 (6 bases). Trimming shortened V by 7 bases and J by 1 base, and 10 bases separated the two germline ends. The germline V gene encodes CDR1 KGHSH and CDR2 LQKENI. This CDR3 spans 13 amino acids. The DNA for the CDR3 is TGTGCCAGCTGCCAGGGGTCGAACACTGAAGCTTTCTTT. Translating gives CASCQGSNTEAFF.

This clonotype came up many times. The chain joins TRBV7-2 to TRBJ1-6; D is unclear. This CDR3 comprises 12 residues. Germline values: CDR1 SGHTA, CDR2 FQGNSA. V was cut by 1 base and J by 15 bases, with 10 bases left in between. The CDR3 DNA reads TGTGCCAGCAGCTTAGGATTCCAAGACCTCCACTTT. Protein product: CASSLGFQDLHF.

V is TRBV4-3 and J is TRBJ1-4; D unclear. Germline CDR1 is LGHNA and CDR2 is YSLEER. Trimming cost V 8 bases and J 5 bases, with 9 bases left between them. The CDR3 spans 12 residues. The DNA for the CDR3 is TGCGCCAGCCAAGGCGTAAATGAAAAACTGTTTTTT. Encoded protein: CASQGVNEKLFF.

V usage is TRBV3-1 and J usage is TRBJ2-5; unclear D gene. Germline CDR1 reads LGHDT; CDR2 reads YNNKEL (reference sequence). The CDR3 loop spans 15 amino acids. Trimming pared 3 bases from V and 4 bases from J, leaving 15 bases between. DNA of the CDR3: TGTGCCAGCAGCCAGGCCCCGGGCAGTAGAGAGACCCAGTACTTC. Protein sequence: CASSQAPGSRETQYF.

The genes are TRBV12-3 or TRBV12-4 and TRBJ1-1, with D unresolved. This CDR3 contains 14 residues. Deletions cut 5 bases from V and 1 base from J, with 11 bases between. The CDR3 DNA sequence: TGTGCCAGCAGTGACCAGGTGACGAACACTGAAGCTTTCTTT. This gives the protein CASSDQVTNTEAFF.

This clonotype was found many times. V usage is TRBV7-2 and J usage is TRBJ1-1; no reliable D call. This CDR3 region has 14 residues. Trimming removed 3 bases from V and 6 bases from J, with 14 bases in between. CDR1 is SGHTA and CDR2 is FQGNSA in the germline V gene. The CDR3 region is CASSFLSWEAEAFF. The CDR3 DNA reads TGTGCCAGCAGCTTTCTGTCATGGGAGGCTGAAGCTTTCTTT.

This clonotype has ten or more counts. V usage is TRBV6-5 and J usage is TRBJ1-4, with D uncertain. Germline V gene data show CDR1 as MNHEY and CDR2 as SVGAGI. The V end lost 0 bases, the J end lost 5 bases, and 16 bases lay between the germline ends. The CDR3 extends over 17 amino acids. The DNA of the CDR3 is TGTGCCAGCAGTTACTCGAAAATTCCTGGGTCGAATGAAAAACTGTTTTTT. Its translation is CASSYSKIPGSNEKLFF.